Below, 8 T cell receptor beta chains from the same sample are listed, as sequenced in a study of brain T cells in children with intractable seizures. Clones were sequenced by immunoSEQ multiplex PCR, and TCRdb holds only the in-frame ones, with some missing. The table includes fewer than 80,000 clones, 90% to 97% detected once. This material consisted of peripheral blood, taken at surgery. These receptors were taken from a boy in the first two years of life with focal cortical dysplasia and intractable seizures.

This clone appeared a single time. The CDR3 nucleotides read TGTGCCAGCAGCTTGTTCGAGCGGGTAGACAATGAGCAGTTCTTC. It codes for CASSLFERVDNEQFF. V is TRBV5-5 and J is TRBJ2-1; D is perhaps TRBD2 (6 bases). Germline V gene sequence: CDR1 SGHKS, CDR2 YYEKEE (reference sequence). There are 15 residues in the CDR3. Trimming took off 1 base at V and 5 bases at J, with 13 bases between the two ends.

Here the CDR3 DNA reads TGTGCCAGCAGTTACTCCTGGGGGGAGCCCCAGCATTTT. It yields the protein CASSYSWGEPQHF. V is TRBV6-5 and J is TRBJ1-5; D may be TRBD1 (5 bases). V dropped 0 bases and J dropped 8 bases, with 8 bases sitting between them. Germline values: CDR1 MNHEY, CDR2 SVGAGI. The CDR3 has 13 residues.

The chain couples TRBV4-1 to TRBJ2-1; TRBD2 agrees at 9 bases. After removal of 1 base from V and 6 bases from J, the junction contained 19 bases not matched to a gene. This CDR3 has 20 amino acids. The germline V gene has CDR1 MGHRA and CDR2 YSYEKL. The CDR3 DNA reads TGCGCCAGCAGCCAAGGACTACAGGGACACCCTAGCGGGACCTTCAATGAGCAGTTCTTC. Protein product: CASSQGLQGHPSGTFNEQFF.

V is TRBV18 and J is TRBJ1-1; perhaps TRBD1 as D (5 bases). V dropped 3 bases and J dropped 5 bases, with 10 bases sitting between them. This CDR3 has 13 amino acids. Germline values: CDR1 KGHSH, CDR2 LQKENI. The CDR3 DNA is TGTGCCAGCTCACCTGGGACGAGGACTGAAGCTTTCTTT. Protein product: CASSPGTRTEAFF.

This chain links TRBV7-2 with TRBJ2-7; no clear D gene. V was clipped by 5 bases and J by 0 bases, with 11 bases between them. The CDR3 extends over 14 amino acids. Germline V lookup: CDR1 SGHTA, CDR2 FQGNSA. In DNA form, the CDR3 reads TGTGCCAGCAGCCAGCGACGGACCTCCTACGAGCAGTACTTC. This sequence encodes CASSQRRTSYEQYF.

This chain links TRBV27 with TRBJ1-6; 8 bases are a match to TRBD1. Trimming at V came to 10 bases and at J to 10 bases, leaving 12 bases not matched to a gene. The CDR3 covers 14 residues. Germline V gene lookup returns CDR1 MNHEY and CDR2 SMNVEV (reference sequence). Here the CDR3 DNA reads TGTGCCACCTCCTCCAGGGGGCAAAACTCACCCCTCCACTTT. Its protein is CATSSRGQNSPLHF.

This clone appeared once. V usage is TRBV11-2 and J usage is TRBJ2-5; 10 bases are a match to TRBD1. The V gene end was trimmed by 1 base and the J gene end by 4 bases; junction bases not matched to a gene: 3. The germline CDR1 and CDR2 sequences are SGHAT and FQNNGV. The CDR3 runs 15 residues. DNA of the CDR3: TGTGCCAGCAGCTTAGGAGGGGACAGGGGAGAGACCCAGTACTTC. Protein: CASSLGGDRGETQYF.

This chain links TRBV7-9 with TRBJ1-1, with D unclear. The CDR3 is 12 residues long. CDR1 and CDR2 (germline): SEHNR, FQNEAQ (reference sequence). V lost 5 bases and J 10 bases, leaving 14 bases between the germline ends. CDR3 sequence reads: CASSPNPEGAFF. In nucleotides, the CDR3 is TGTGCCAGCAGCCCAAACCCCGAGGGAGCTTTCTTT.